These 30 T cell receptor beta chains originate from one sample sequenced in a study of T cell responses to AZD1222 COVID-19 vaccine. Clones were read by immunoSEQ multiplex PCR, and TCRdb kept only the in-frame ones, dropping some. The sample holds 110,000 or so clones, approximately 83% seen once. The sequencing used peripheral blood, collected on day 0 of AZD1222 vaccination. All receptors come from an adult in good health.

The CDR3 nucleotides read TGTGCCACCAGTGATAACCGGGACAGGGGTAACTATGGCTACACCTTC. This codes for CATSDNRDRGNYGYTF. J is TRBJ1-2 and V is TRBV24-1; 10 bases are shared with TRBD1. The V gene's germline CDR1 is KGHDR and CDR2 SFDVKD. V lost 3 bases to trimming and J lost 1 base; unmatched junction nucleotides: 4. CDR3 size: 16 residues.

The chain carries TRBV9 and TRBJ2-7, with 7 bases identical to TRBD2. V trimming: 0 bases; J trimming: 1 base; junction bases outside the gene matches: 4. This CDR3 is 15 amino acids long. CDR1 and CDR2 from the germline V gene are SGDLS and YYNGEE. The CDR3 loop reads CASSVDGTNSYEQYF. CDR3 in DNA: TGTGCCAGCAGCGTAGACGGGACTAATTCCTACGAGCAGTACTTC.

V usage is TRBV6-5 and J usage is TRBJ2-7, with TRBD1 as a possible D gene (5 bases). Between the trimmed V and J ends, which lost 4 bases and 0 bases, there was a span of 13 bases. The CDR3 has 15 residues. Germline-derived CDR1 and CDR2 are MNHEY and SVGAGI. The CDR3: CASSSTADSSYEQYF. In DNA, the CDR3 is TGTGCCAGCAGTTCCACAGCCGACAGCTCCTACGAGCAGTACTTC.

This clone was observed a single time. J is TRBJ1-1 and V is TRBV18, with 8 nucleotides matching TRBD1. This CDR3 contains 14 residues. The germline CDR1 and CDR2 sequences are KGHSH and LQKENI. V lost 5 bases, J lost 5 bases, and 7 bases stayed unmatched. The CDR3 here is CASSKDRVGTEAFF. CDR3 nucleotide sequence: TGTGCCAGCTCAAAGGACAGGGTTGGAACTGAAGCTTTCTTT.

The rearrangement joins TRBV4-3 to TRBJ2-1; tentatively, D is TRBD2 (5 bases). Between the trimmed V and J ends, which lost 0 bases and 7 bases, there was a span of 13 bases. Germline V gene sequence: CDR1 LGHNA, CDR2 YSLEER. The CDR3 extends over 15 amino acids. For the CDR3, the DNA is TGCGCCAGCAGCCAAGATATCGGCGGAGGAAATGAGCAGTTCTTC. As protein: CASSQDIGGGNEQFF.

V usage is TRBV7-2 and J usage is TRBJ1-6; D is undetermined. This CDR3 contains 15 residues. CDR1 and CDR2 (germline): SGHTA, FQGNSA. V lost 2 bases to trimming and J lost 7 bases, with 12 bases between them. The CDR3 bases are TGTGCCAGCAGCTTACTTCCCCCATTCAATTCACCCCTCCACTTT. This translates into CASSLLPPFNSPLHF.

This sequence joins TRBV7-8 and TRBJ1-2; D gene unclear. Trimming cost V 0 bases and J 6 bases, with 8 bases left between them. The CDR3 is 13 amino acids. From germline, CDR1 is SGHVS and CDR2 FQNEAQ. The CDR3 is CASSLAQVDGYTF. As DNA, the CDR3 is TGTGCCAGCAGCTTAGCCCAGGTGGATGGCTACACCTTC.

The rearrangement joins TRBV7-2 to TRBJ1-5, with D hard to call. CDR1 SGHTA and CDR2 FQGNSA come from the germline V gene. CDR3 length: 12 amino acids. Deletions cut 3 bases from V and 7 bases from J, with 7 bases between. CDR3 bases: TGTGCCAGCAGCTTGGACCTACAGCCCCAGCATTTT. Protein: CASSLDLQPQHF.

The rearrangement joins TRBV27 to TRBJ2-7; no definite D call. The CDR3 spans 10 residues. In germline, CDR1 is MNHEY, CDR2 SMNVEV (reference sequence). Trimming took off 7 bases at V and 4 bases at J, with 5 bases between the two ends. CDR3 loop: CASTKYEQYF. The CDR3 region has the DNA TGTGCCAGCACCAAGTACGAGCAGTACTTC.

The J gene is TRBJ1-1, the V gene TRBV5-4; D might be TRBD1 (5 bases). V lost 0 bases, J lost 2 bases, and 14 bases lay in between. Germline V gene sequence: CDR1 SGHNT, CDR2 YYREEE (reference sequence). The CDR3 contains 16 residues. CDR3 sequence reads: CASSLAGGGVNTEAFF. CDR3 sequence (DNA): TGTGCCAGCAGCTTGGCGGGGGGTGGAGTCAACACTGAAGCTTTCTTT.

The gene calls are TRBV4-2 and TRBJ2-1; 11 bases match TRBD2. Germline loops: CDR1 LGHNA, CDR2 YNFKEQ. The CDR3 covers 15 residues. The V and J ends lost 5 bases and 6 bases, in that order; junction bases with no gene match: 6. DNA of the CDR3: TGTGCCAGCAGCTGGGGACTAGCGGAGTTCAATGAGCAGTTCTTC. It codes for CASSWGLAEFNEQFF.

The chain has TRBV30 and TRBJ1-6, with D unclear. The germline V gene encodes CDR1 GTSNPN and CDR2 SVGIG (reference sequence). V was clipped by 3 bases and J by 7 bases, with 4 bases between them. CDR3 length: 11 residues. The CDR3 sequence is CAWSANSPLHF. Written as DNA, the CDR3 is TGTGCCTGGAGCGCCAATTCACCCCTCCACTTT.

This chain connects TRBV9 to TRBJ2-3; 7 positions agree with TRBD1. J was trimmed by 1 base and V by 2 bases; bases with no gene match: 13. The CDR3 consists of 18 residues. Germline CDR1 is SGDLS and CDR2 is YYNGEE. CDR3 nucleotides: TGTGCCAGCAGCGTTGGGTTCACGACAGGGACCGGCACAGATACGCAGTATTTT. Its protein is CASSVGFTTGTGTDTQYF. The variable domain in full, with the rest retrieved from reference TRBV9 and TRBJ2-3, is DSGVTQTPKHLITATGQRVTLRCSPRSGDLSVYWYQQSLDQGLQFLIQYYNGEERAKGNILERFSAQQFPDLHSELNLSSLELGDSALYFCASSVGFTTGTGTDTQYFGPGTRLTVL.

This clone was found a few times. The chain is built from TRBV6-5 and TRBJ2-1; D not certain. Germline CDR1 and CDR2: MNHEY and SVGAGI. Trimming took off 5 bases at V and 12 bases at J, with 11 bases between the two ends. The CDR3 covers 11 residues. CDR3 sequence (DNA): TGTGCCAGCAGTCCGGGTGGATCGCAGTTCTTC. Amino acid sequence: CASSPGGSQFF.

The V call is TRBV7-6, the J call TRBJ2-5; unclear D gene. Trimming removed 4 bases from V and 1 base from J, with 7 bases in between. The CDR3 runs 13 residues. Germline-derived CDR1 and CDR2 are SGHVS and FNYEAQ. The CDR3 reads CASSSITQETQYF. The CDR3, as DNA: TGTGCCAGCAGCTCTATAACCCAAGAGACCCAGTACTTC.

This rearrangement joins TRBV19 to TRBJ1-1; TRBD1 aligns across 7 bases. The V gene end was trimmed by 7 bases and the J gene end by 6 bases; junction bases not matched to a gene: 5. The germline V gene encodes CDR1 LNHDA and CDR2 SQIVND (reference sequence). The CDR3 is made up of 12 amino acids. CDR3 region: CASTPGGSEAFF. CDR3 DNA: TGTGCCAGTACCCCAGGGGGGTCTGAAGCTTTCTTT.

In this sample, this clone turned up a few times. Here the CDR3 DNA reads TGTGCCAGCAGTTACCGGACTAGCGGGAGTACCGGGGAGCTGTTTTTT. Amino acid sequence: CASSYRTSGSTGELFF. The chain recombines TRBV6-5 with TRBJ2-2, with 13 bases that match TRBD2. V lost 2 bases and J lost 5; bases outside the gene matches: 2. Germline values: CDR1 MNHEY, CDR2 SVGAGI. This CDR3 region has 16 residues.

The chain combines TRBV11-2 with TRBJ2-7, with no clear D. Germline V gene data show CDR1 as SGHAT and CDR2 as FQNNGV. The CDR3 is 15 residues long. V lost 7 bases, J lost 6 bases, and 22 bases lay in between. CDR3 in amino acids: CASTPPVGRMGEQYF. CDR3 coding DNA: TGTGCCAGCACCCCGCCGGTAGGGCGGATGGGCGAGCAGTACTTC.

The rearrangement joins TRBV20-1 to TRBJ2-2; no definite D call. The CDR3 has 15 residues. Between the trimmed V and J ends, which lost 3 bases and 0 bases, there was a span of 11 bases. Germline CDR1 DFQATT, CDR2 SNEGSKA (reference sequence). The CDR3 loop reads CSASLGNANTGELFF. Written as DNA, the CDR3 is TGCAGTGCTAGTTTAGGGAACGCGAACACCGGGGAGCTGTTTTTT.

This clone was detected once. V and J are TRBV12-2 and TRBJ1-2; the tabulated D call, TRBD1, remains unverified against the DNA. TRBV12-2 corresponds to a pseudogene. The CDR3 sequence is 16 residues long. The CDR3 DNA is TGTGCAAGTCGCCCGGCAGGGACAGAGTTTAACTATGGCTACACCTTC. Translating gives CASRPAGTEFNYGYTF.

V and J are TRBV4-3 and TRBJ2-3; the match to TRBD1 covers 7 bases. The CDR3 runs 17 residues. The trim removed 5 bases at V and 2 bases at J, leaving 13 bases unmatched. CDR1 and CDR2 from the germline V gene are LGHNA and YSLEER. CDR3 amino acids: CASSKGAEQGTTDTQYF. The CDR3 nucleotides read TGCGCCAGCAGCAAAGGGGCCGAACAGGGGACCACAGATACGCAGTATTTT.

J is TRBJ1-5 and V is TRBV7-9; a possible D gene is TRBD1 (5 bases). Trimming left V 5 bases short and J 0 bases short, with 14 bases between. Looked up from germline, CDR1 is SEHNR and CDR2 is FQNEAQ (reference sequence). The CDR3 runs 16 residues. The CDR3 reads CASSPGVGDSNQPQHF. In DNA form, the CDR3 reads TGTGCCAGCAGCCCCGGTGTGGGGGATAGCAATCAGCCCCAGCATTTT.

As DNA, the CDR3 is TGTGCCAGCAGCCCAACAGGGTTCTCCTACGAGCAGTACTTC. It specifies CASSPTGFSYEQYF. This chain connects TRBV9 to TRBJ2-7; the D gene is possibly TRBD1 (6 bases). Germline V gives CDR1 SGDLS, CDR2 YYNGEE. V was pared by 4 bases and J by 0 bases, with 11 bases between. The CDR3 covers 14 residues.

The chain combines TRBV5-1 with TRBJ2-7, with 7 bases that match TRBD2. Germline values: CDR1 SGHRS, CDR2 YFSETQ. Germline trimming cut 0 bases from V and 0 bases from J; bases unmatched to any gene: 9. This CDR3 is built from 17 residues. CDR3 bases: TGCGCCAGCAGCTTGGCAGGTCCCTCGGGGGGCTCCTACGAGCAGTACTTC. Translating it yields CASSLAGPSGGSYEQYF.

This sequence joins TRBV29-1 and TRBJ1-2; 11 bases align to TRBD1. The CDR3 has 14 residues. The trim removed 5 bases at V and 4 bases at J, leaving 6 bases unmatched. The germline CDR1 and CDR2 sequences are SQVTM and ANQGSEA. DNA of the CDR3: TGCAGCGTTAGTTCAGGACAGGGGGCCTATGGCTACACCTTC. It encodes CSVSSGQGAYGYTF.

The rearrangement joins TRBV6-2 or TRBV6-3 to TRBJ2-7; a possible D gene is TRBD1 (5 bases). Germline V lookup: CDR1 MNHEY, CDR2 SVGEGT. The CDR3 has 15 residues. Trimming cost V 6 bases and J 1 base, with 16 bases left between them. Written as DNA, the CDR3 is TGTGCCAGCAGCACCGACCGACAGAGATCCTACGAGCAGTACTTC. Its translation is CASSTDRQRSYEQYF.

This rearrangement joins TRBV7-9 to TRBJ1-2, with a tentative D call TRBD1 (5 bases). CDR1 SEHNR and CDR2 FQNEAQ come from the germline V gene (reference sequence). V lost 4 bases to trimming and J lost 4 bases, with 16 bases between them. This CDR3 comprises 15 residues. The CDR3 nucleotides read TGTGCCAGCAGCTCTCAAGCTGCAGGGAGCTATGGCTACACCTTC. This gives the protein CASSSQAAGSYGYTF.

The V gene is TRBV28, the J gene TRBJ2-7; 9 positions match TRBD1. The CDR3 has 15 residues. The germline CDR1 and CDR2 sequences are MDHEN and SYDVKM. J was trimmed by 3 bases and V by 6 bases; bases with no gene match: 9. The CDR3 bases are TGTGCCAGCAGCGAGACCGGGACAGGGAACTACGAGCAGTACTTC. It specifies CASSETGTGNYEQYF.

The chain combines TRBV11-2 with TRBJ2-7; D gene uncertain. Germline values: CDR1 SGHAT, CDR2 FQNNGV. The V end was cut by 7 bases, the J end by 1 base, with 14 bases between. CDR3 length equals 14 residues. The CDR3 spells CASTNMDLSYEQYF. Written as DNA, the CDR3 is TGTGCCAGCACCAACATGGATTTATCCTACGAGCAGTACTTC.

The genes are TRBV2 and TRBJ2-7; no clear D. V was clipped by 8 bases and J by 4 bases, with 18 bases between them. The CDR3 consists of 14 residues. The germline V gene has CDR1 SNHLY and CDR2 FYNNEI. The CDR3 spells CASRRVRHPYEQYF. DNA of the CDR3: TGTGCCAGCCGACGGGTTCGCCACCCTTACGAGCAGTACTTC.